The 10 T cell receptor beta chains below all came from one sample that was sequenced in a study of cytomegalovirus exposure and HLA in healthy donors. Only in-frame clones appear in the TCRdb table, and some are missing; sequencing was by immunoSEQ multiplex PCR. Altogether about 56,000 clones are present, 89% being singletons, with the ten largest covering 15%. The sample consisted of PBMCs. Receptors originate from a woman between 18 and 30 years old in good health and CMV-seronegative.

This chain uses TRBV7-9 with TRBJ1-2, with 7 bases identical to TRBD1. This CDR3 has 15 amino acids. J was trimmed by 5 bases and V by 3 bases; bases with no gene match: 9. The germline gives CDR1 SEHNR, CDR2 FQNEAQ (reference sequence). The CDR3 sequence is CASSFSQGGSYGYTF. The CDR3, as DNA: TGTGCCAGCAGCTTTAGTCAGGGGGGATCGTATGGCTACACCTTC.

The V gene is TRBV7-9, the J gene TRBJ2-5, with 13 bases lining up with TRBD2. The CDR3 extends over 16 amino acids. CDR1 and CDR2 from the germline V gene are SEHNR and FQNEAQ (reference sequence). Trimming removed 3 bases from V and 4 bases from J; junction bases left unmatched: 5. The CDR3 sequence is CASSLTSGRRGETQYF. In nucleotides, the CDR3 is TGTGCCAGCAGCTTGACTAGCGGGAGGCGGGGAGAGACCCAGTACTTC.

The J gene is TRBJ1-1, the V gene TRBV6-5; D unresolved. Deletions cut 0 bases from V and 2 bases from J, with 10 bases between. CDR1 and CDR2 from the germline V gene are MNHEY and SVGAGI. The CDR3 spans 15 residues. CDR3 DNA: TGTGCCAGCAGTTACTCGAGCAAGTCAAACACTGAAGCTTTCTTT. This gives the protein CASSYSSKSNTEAFF.

This sequence joins TRBV11-3 and TRBJ2-2; no clear D. The CDR3 contains 13 residues. Germline CDR1 reads SGHNT; CDR2 reads YENEEA. V dropped 1 base and J dropped 6 bases, with 6 bases sitting between them. For the CDR3, the DNA is TGTGCCAGCAGCTTAGTGTCGGCCGGGGAGCTGTTTTTT. This sequence encodes CASSLVSAGELFF.

The CDR3 region has the DNA TGTGCCAGCAGTGGGGGTCGGGACACCAAAAACATTCAGTACTTC. Protein product: CASSGGRDTKNIQYF. V is TRBV2 and J is TRBJ2-4; weak D call: TRBD1 (6 bases). Germline assignment: CDR1 SNHLY and CDR2 FYNNEI. The CDR3 covers 15 residues. V lost 4 bases and J 2 bases, leaving 12 bases between the germline ends.

The chain is built from TRBV6-1 and TRBJ2-5, with 7 nucleotides matching TRBD1. The CDR3 contains 13 residues. CDR1 and CDR2 from the germline V gene are MNHNS and SASEGT. Trimming at V came to 10 bases and at J to 2 bases, leaving 7 bases not matched to a gene. CDR3: CATTRDRQETQYF. The DNA of the CDR3 is TGTGCCACCACTCGGGACAGACAAGAGACCCAGTACTTC.

The chain couples TRBV27 to TRBJ2-1; 10 bases fit TRBD2. Germline-derived CDR1 and CDR2 are MNHEY and SMNVEV (reference sequence). This CDR3 comprises 17 residues. V was clipped by 6 bases and J by 6 bases; unmatched bases: 14. CDR3 DNA sequence: TGTGCCAGCAGCCCTACGGGGACTAGCGCAGGGGGCAATGAGCAGTTCTTC. As protein: CASSPTGTSAGGNEQFF.

The gene calls are TRBV29-1 and TRBJ2-5; D may be TRBD1 (6 bases). The CDR3 runs 12 residues. The V and J ends lost 5 bases and 4 bases respectively, with 11 bases between them. Germline V gene sequence: CDR1 SQVTM, CDR2 ANQGSEA. The CDR3 reads CSVTGTLETQYF. CDR3 bases: TGCAGCGTTACCGGGACATTAGAGACCCAGTACTTC.

This clone was counted a few times. The rearrangement uses TRBV6-1 and TRBJ2-2; tentatively, D is TRBD1 (6 bases). CDR1 and CDR2 (germline): MNHNS, SASEGT. CDR3 length: 15 residues. V was cut by 2 bases and J by 0 bases, with 7 bases left in between. The CDR3 DNA reads as TGTGCCAGCAGTGAATGGACAGCGAACACCGGGGAGCTGTTTTTT. This translates into CASSEWTANTGELFF.

This clone has just one count. J is TRBJ2-1 and V is TRBV29-1; 15 nucleotides match TRBD2. Germline V lookup: CDR1 SQVTM, CDR2 ANQGSEA. Losses at the gene ends were 4 bases for V and 1 base for J; bases not matched to a gene: 5. This CDR3 spans 17 amino acids. CDR3 DNA sequence: TGCAGCGTTGTGGGACTAGCGGGAGGTCAATCCTACAATGAGCAGTTCTTC. This codes for CSVVGLAGGQSYNEQFF.